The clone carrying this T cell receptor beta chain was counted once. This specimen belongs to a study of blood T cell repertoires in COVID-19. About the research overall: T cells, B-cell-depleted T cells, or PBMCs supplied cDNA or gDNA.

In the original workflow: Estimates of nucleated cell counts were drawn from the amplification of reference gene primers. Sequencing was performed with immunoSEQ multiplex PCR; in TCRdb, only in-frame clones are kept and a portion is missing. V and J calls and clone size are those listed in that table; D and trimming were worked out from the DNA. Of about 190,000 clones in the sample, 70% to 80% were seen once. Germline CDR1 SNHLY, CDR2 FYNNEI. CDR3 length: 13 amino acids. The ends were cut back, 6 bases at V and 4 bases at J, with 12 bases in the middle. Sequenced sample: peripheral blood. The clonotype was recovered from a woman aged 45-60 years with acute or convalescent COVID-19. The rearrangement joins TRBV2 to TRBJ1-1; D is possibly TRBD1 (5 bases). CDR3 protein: CASSKTAGTEAFF. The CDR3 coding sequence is TGTGCCAGCAGCAAGACAGCAGGCACTGAAGCTTTCTTT.